This section outlines one T cell receptor (beta chain) sequence together with its context. The data derive from a study of blood T cell repertoires in COVID-19. About the study: The origin of the acute and convalescent COVID-19 samples was the United States, Italy and Spain. PBMCs, B-cell-depleted T cells, or T cells were the source of the cDNA or gDNA that made up the material.

Original analysis: By means of reference gene primer amplification, nucleated cell counts were estimated. Sequencing was performed with immunoSEQ multiplex PCR; in TCRdb, only in-frame clones are kept and a portion is missing. V and J calls and clone size are given by that table; D and trimming were obtained from the DNA. The profile shows some 250,000 clones, about 82% of them singletons. Sequencing used peripheral blood. This TCR came from a man older than 75 with acute or convalescent COVID-19.

CDR3 region: CSVGLAGGYNEQFF. The CDR3 bases are TGCAGCGTGGGACTAGCGGGGGGATACAATGAGCAGTTCTTC. This chain links TRBV29-1 with TRBJ2-1; 15 nucleotides line up with TRBD2. This CDR3 contains 14 residues. J lost 4 bases, V lost 6 bases, and 1 base had no gene match. CDR1 SQVTM and CDR2 ANQGSEA come from the germline V gene.